This T cell receptor (beta chain) was captured in a study of T cell changes during pregnancy in multiple sclerosis. Trimming took 5 bases from V and 4 from J; bases not matched to a gene: 3. The CDR3 contains 13 residues. Germline CDR1 MNHEY, CDR2 SMNVEV (reference sequence). TCRdb's copy holds only in-frame clones and misses some; the assay was immunoSEQ multiplex PCR. The sample has approximately 30,000 clones, 87% seen once. The V gene is TRBV27, the J gene TRBJ1-1, with 8 bases matching TRBD1. The receptor comes from a female donor with multiple sclerosis, enrolled in a pregnancy study. The material was CD8+ T cells from peripheral blood mononuclear cells, obtained before pregnancy. Here the CDR3 reads CASSKTGVTEAFF. The CDR3 bases are TGTGCCAGCAGTAAGACAGGGGTCACTGAAGCTTTCTTT.